The 8 T cell receptor beta chains below were found in one sample sequenced in a study of monozygotic twins with inflammatory bowel disease. TCRdb reworked the 5' RACE reads into one entry per CDR3 protein, no DNA. The sample totals fewer than 200,000 distinct CDR3 sequences. The sample consisted of blood. These receptors came from a human donor with ulcerative colitis or Crohn's disease, or a healthy co-twin of an affected twin (not recorded which).

This chain connects TRBV20-1 to TRBJ2-3; TCRdb picks TRBD1, but there is no DNA to check that call. This CDR3 is 11 amino acids long. Germline assignment: CDR1 DFQATT and CDR2 SNEGSKA (reference sequence). The CDR3 spells CSEVGADTQYF.

The chain's CDR3 is CASSEKNRRVLSF. This rearrangement joins TRBV3-1 to TRBJ2-7; the D call of TRBD2 rests on TCRdb alone, since no DNA is present to check it. CDR1 and CDR2 from the germline V gene are LGHDT and YNNKEL (reference sequence). This CDR3 has 13 residues.

The V call is TRBV27, the J call TRBJ2-3; TCRdb indicates TRBD2, and absent DNA this call remains unverified. Per germline, CDR1 MNHEY and CDR2 SMNVEV (reference sequence). The CDR3 loop spans 17 amino acids. CDR3 protein: CASSPHWREVLSDTQYF.

V and J are TRBV20-1 and TRBJ2-1; the TCRdb D gene call, TRBD2, has no DNA to confirm it. CDR1 and CDR2 (germline): DFQATT, SNEGSKA (reference sequence). The CDR3 covers 12 residues. CDR3 in amino acids: CSATGTSGRLLF.

The chain joins TRBV10-3 to TRBJ2-3. Germline V gene data show CDR1 as ENHRY and CDR2 as SYGVKD. This CDR3 region has 12 residues. The CDR3 loop reads CAITEGTDTQYF.

The chain employs TRBV19 and TRBJ2-7. The CDR3 totals 14 residues. Germline V lookup: CDR1 LNHDA, CDR2 SQIVND (reference sequence). The CDR3 reads CASGEYWGGYEQYF.

The chain carries TRBV12-3 or TRBV12-4 and TRBJ1-1; TCRdb's assignment of TRBD1 cannot be checked, as there is no DNA. The CDR3 is 14 amino acids. The CDR3 here is CASSLGPGQGEAFF.

The chain joins TRBV27 to TRBJ1-6; TCRdb's D call, TRBD1, is unchecked because there is no DNA. The CDR3 has 14 residues. Germline V gives CDR1 MNHEY, CDR2 SMNVEV (reference sequence). The CDR3 reads CASRGGLSNSPLHF.